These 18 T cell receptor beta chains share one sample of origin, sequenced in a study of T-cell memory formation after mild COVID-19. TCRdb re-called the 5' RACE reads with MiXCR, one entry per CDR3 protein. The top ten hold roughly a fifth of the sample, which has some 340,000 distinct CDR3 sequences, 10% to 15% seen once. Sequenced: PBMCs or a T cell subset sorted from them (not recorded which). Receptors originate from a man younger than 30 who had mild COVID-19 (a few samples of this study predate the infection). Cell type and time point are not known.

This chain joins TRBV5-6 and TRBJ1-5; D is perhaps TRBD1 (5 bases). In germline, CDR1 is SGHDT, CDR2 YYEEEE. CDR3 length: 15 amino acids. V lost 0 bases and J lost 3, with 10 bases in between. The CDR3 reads CASSLGVGPNQPQHF. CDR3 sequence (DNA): TGTGCCAGCAGCTTGGGTGTGGGACCCAATCAGCCCCAGCATTTT.

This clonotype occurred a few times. The CDR3 reads CASSVGDSVYGYTF. Here the CDR3 DNA reads TGTGCCAGCAGTGTTGGCGACAGCGTCTATGGCTACACCTTC. The chain couples TRBV6-1 to TRBJ1-2, with TRBD1 as a possible D gene (5 bases). The germline CDR1 and CDR2 sequences are MNHNS and SASEGT. The V end was cut by 4 bases, the J end by 4 bases, with 13 bases between. The CDR3 sequence is 14 residues long.

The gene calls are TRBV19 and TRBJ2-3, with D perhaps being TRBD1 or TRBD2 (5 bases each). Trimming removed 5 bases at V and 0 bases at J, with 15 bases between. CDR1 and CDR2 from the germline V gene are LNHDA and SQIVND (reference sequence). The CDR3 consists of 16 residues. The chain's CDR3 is CASSFHGASSTDTQYF. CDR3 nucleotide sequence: TGTGCCAGTAGTTTCCACGGGGCCTCTAGCACAGATACGCAGTATTTT.

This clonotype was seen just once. DNA for the CDR3: TGTGCCAGCAGTTTAGTCCACACTGAAGCTTTCTTT. Its protein is CASSLVHTEAFF. The chain combines TRBV12-3 or TRBV12-4 with TRBJ1-1, with unresolved D. V was trimmed by 1 base and J by 3 bases, leaving 3 bases between them. The CDR3 runs to 12 residues.

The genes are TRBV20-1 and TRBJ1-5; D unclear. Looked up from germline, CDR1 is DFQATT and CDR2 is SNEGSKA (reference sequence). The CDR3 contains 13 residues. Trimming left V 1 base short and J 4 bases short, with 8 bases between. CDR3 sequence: CSARGWVNQPQHF. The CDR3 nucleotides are TGCAGTGCTAGAGGTTGGGTTAATCAGCCCCAGCATTTT.

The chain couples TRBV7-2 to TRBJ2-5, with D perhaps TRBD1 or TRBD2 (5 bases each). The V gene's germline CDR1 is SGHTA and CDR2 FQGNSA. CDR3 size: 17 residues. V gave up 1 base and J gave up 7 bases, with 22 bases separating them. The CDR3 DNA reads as TGTGCCAGCAGCTTAGAATTCCCCGGGGCAGTAGCATTGACCCAGTACTTC. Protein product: CASSLEFPGAVALTQYF.

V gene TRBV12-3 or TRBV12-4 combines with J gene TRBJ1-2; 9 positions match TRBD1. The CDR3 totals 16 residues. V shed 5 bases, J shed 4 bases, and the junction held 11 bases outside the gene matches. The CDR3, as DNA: TGTGCCAGCAGTCTCTACAGGGGGCTAAGGGGCTATGGCTACACCTTC. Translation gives CASSLYRGLRGYGYTF.

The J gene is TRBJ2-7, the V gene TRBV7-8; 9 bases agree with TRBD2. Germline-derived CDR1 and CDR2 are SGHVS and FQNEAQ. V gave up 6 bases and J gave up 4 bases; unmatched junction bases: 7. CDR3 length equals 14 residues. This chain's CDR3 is CASRGASGEYEQYF. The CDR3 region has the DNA TGTGCCAGCAGAGGTGCTAGCGGGGAGTACGAGCAGTACTTC.

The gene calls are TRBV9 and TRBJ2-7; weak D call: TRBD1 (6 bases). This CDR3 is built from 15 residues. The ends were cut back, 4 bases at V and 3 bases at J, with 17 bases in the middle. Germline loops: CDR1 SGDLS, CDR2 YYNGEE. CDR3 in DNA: TGTGCCAGCAGCCCGACTACAGGGAGTGACTACGAGCAGTACTTC. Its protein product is CASSPTTGSDYEQYF. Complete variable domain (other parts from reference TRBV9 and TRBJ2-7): DSGVTQTPKHLITATGQRVTLRCSPRSGDLSVYWYQQSLDQGLQFLIQYYNGEERAKGNILERFSAQQFPDLHSELNLSSLELGDSALYFCASSPTTGSDYEQYFGPGTRLTVT.

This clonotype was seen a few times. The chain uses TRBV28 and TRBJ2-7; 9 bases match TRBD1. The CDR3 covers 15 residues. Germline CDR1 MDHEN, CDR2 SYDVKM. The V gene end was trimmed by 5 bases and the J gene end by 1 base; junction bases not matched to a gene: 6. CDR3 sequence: CASSPGTGNSYEQYV. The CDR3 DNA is TGTGCCAGCAGTCCCGGGACAGGGAATTCCTACGAGCAGTACGTC.

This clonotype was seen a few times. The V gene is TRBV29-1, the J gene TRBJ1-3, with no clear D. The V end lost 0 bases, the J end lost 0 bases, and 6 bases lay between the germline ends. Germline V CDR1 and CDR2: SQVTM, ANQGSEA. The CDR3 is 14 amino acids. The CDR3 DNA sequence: TGCAGCGTTGAAGAGCGTAACTCTGGAAACACCATATATTTT. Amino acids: CSVEERNSGNTIYF.

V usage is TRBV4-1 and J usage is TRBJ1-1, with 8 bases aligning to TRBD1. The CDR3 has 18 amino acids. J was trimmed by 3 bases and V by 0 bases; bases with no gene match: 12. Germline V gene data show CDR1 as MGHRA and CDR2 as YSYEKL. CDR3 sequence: CASSQEGRGLGEDTEAFF. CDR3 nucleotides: TGCGCCAGCAGCCAAGAGGGCAGGGGGCTGGGGGAGGACACTGAAGCTTTCTTT.

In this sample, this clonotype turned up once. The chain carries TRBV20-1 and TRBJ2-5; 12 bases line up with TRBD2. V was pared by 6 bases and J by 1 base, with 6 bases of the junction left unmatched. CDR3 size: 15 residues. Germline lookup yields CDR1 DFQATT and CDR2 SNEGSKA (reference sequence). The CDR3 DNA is TGCAGTGCCCCAACTAGCGGGGGGCCCCAAGAGACCCAGTACTTC. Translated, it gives CSAPTSGGPQETQYF.

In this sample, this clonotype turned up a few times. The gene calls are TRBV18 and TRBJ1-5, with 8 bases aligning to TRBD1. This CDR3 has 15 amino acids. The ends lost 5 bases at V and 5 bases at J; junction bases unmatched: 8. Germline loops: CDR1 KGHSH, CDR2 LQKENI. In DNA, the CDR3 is TGTGCCAGCTCAGCGACACCGGGACAGGATCAGCCCCAGCATTTT. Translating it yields CASSATPGQDQPQHF.

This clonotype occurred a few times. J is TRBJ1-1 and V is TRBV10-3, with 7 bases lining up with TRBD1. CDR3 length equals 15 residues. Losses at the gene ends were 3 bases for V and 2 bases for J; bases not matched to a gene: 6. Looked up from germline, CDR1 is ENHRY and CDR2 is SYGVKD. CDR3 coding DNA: TGTGCCATCAGTGATGACAGGGCGGGCAACACTGAAGCTTTCTTT. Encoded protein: CAISDDRAGNTEAFF.

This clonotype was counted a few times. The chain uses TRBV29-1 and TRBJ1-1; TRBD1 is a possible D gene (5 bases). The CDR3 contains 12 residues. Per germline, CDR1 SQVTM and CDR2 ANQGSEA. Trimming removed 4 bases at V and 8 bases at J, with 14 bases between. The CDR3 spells CSVVGRPGEAFF. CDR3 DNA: TGCAGCGTTGTAGGCAGGCCAGGGGAAGCTTTCTTT. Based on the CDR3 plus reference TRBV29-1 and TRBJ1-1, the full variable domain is SAVISQKPSRDICQRGTSLTIQCQVDSQVTMMFWYRQQPGQSLTLIATANQGSEATYESGFVIDKFPISRPNLTFSTLTVSNMSPEDSSIYLCSVVGRPGEAFFGQGTRLTVV.

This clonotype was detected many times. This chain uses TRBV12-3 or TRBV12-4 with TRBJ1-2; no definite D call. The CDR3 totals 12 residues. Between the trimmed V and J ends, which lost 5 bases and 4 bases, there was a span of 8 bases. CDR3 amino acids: CASSLELYGYTF. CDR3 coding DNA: TGTGCCAGCAGTCTAGAACTCTATGGCTACACCTTC.

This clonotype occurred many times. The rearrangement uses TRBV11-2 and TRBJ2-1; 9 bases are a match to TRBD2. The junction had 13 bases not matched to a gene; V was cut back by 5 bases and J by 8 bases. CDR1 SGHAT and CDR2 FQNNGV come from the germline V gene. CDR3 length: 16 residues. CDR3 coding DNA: TGTGCCAGCAGCCGCGGAGGGCTAGCGGGGATCGATGAGCAGTTCTTC. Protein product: CASSRGGLAGIDEQFF. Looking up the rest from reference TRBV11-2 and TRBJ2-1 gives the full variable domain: EAGVAQSPRYKIIEKRQSVAFWCNPISGHATLYWYQQILGQGPKLLIQFQNNGVVDDSQLPKDRFSAERLKGVDSTLKIQPAKLEDSAVYLCASSRGGLAGIDEQFFGPGTRLTVL.